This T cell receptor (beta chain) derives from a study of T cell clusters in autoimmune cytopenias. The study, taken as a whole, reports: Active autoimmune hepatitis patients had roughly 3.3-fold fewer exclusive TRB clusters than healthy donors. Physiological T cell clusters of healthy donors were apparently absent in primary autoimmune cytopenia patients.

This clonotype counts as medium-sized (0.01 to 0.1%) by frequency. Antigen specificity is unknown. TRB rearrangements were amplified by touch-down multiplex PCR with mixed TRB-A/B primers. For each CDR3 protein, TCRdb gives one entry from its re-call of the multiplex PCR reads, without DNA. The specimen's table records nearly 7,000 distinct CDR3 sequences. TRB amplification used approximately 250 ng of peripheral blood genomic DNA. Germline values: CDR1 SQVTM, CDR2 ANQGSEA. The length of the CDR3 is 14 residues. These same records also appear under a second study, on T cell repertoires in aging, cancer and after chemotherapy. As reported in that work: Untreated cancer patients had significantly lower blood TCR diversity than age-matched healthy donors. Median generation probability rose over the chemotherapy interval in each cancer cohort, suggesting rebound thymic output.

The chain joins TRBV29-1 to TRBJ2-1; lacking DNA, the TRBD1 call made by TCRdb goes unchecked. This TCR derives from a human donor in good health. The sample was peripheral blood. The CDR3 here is CSVEPGQGIGRQFF.